The rows below give T cell receptor beta chains drawn from one sample of a study of blood T cell repertoires in COVID-19. Libraries were prepared by immunoSEQ multiplex PCR; TCRdb keeps only in-frame clonotypes and omits some of them. The table shows about 70,000 clones, with roughly 84% occurring only once. The specimen sequenced was peripheral blood. The origin of the receptors is a woman under 30 with acute or convalescent COVID-19. The CDR3 runs from the conserved cysteine through the conserved F or W. The D gene is left open where the match is weak. The size entry is marked missing in some rows and otherwise reads once, few, many or a size class.

J gene: TRBJ2-5
V gene: TRBV7-2
clone size: once
D gene: NA
CDR3 protein: CASSLGSELWEETQYF
CDR3 DNA: TGTGCCAGCAGCTTAGGGTCGGAGTTATGGGAGGAGACCCAGTACTTC

J gene: TRBJ2-7
V gene: TRBV7-9
clone size: few
D gene: TRBD2
CDR3 protein: CASSSLAGGSYEQYF
CDR3 DNA: TGTGCCAGCAGCTCCCTAGCGGGGGGAAGCTACGAGCAGTACTTC

J gene: TRBJ1-3
V gene: TRBV6-6
clone size: NA
D gene: NA
CDR3 protein: CASSLRGRSGNTIYF
CDR3 DNA: TGTGCCAGCAGTCTAAGGGGTCGCTCTGGAAACACCATATATTTT

J gene: TRBJ1-2
V gene: TRBV6-6
clone size: NA
D gene: NA
CDR3 protein: CATQPGGAYYGYTF
CDR3 DNA: TGTGCCACCCAACCAGGCGGGGCCTACTATGGCTACACCTTC

J gene: TRBJ1-2
V gene: TRBV3-1/TRBV3-2
clone size: NA
D gene: TRBD1
CDR3 protein: CASSPDRGLNYGYTF
CDR3 DNA: TGTGCCAGCAGCCCTGACAGGGGGCTTAACTATGGCTACACCTTC

J gene: TRBJ1-2
V gene: TRBV6-1
clone size: once
D gene: NA
CDR3 protein: CASSEVQGRDGYTF
CDR3 DNA: TGTGCCAGCAGTGAGGTTCAGGGAAGGGATGGCTACACCTTC

J gene: TRBJ2-7
V gene: TRBV27
clone size: NA
D gene: TRBD1
CDR3 protein: CASSPTGTGIRYEQYF
CDR3 DNA: TGTGCCAGCAGTCCAACAGGGACAGGGATTCGGTACGAGCAGTACTTC

J gene: TRBJ1-2
V gene: TRBV4-1
clone size: NA
D gene: NA
CDR3 protein: CASSPSLGGSSNYGYTF
CDR3 DNA: TGCGCCAGCAGCCCGTCGCTGGGGGGGTCTTCTAACTATGGCTACACCTTC

J gene: TRBJ2-7
V gene: TRBV7-8
clone size: NA
D gene: NA
CDR3 protein: CASSLSGANSYEQYF
CDR3 DNA: TGTGCCAGCAGCTTATCTGGAGCGAACTCCTACGAGCAGTACTTC

J gene: TRBJ2-5
V gene: TRBV19
clone size: NA
D gene: TRBD2
CDR3 protein: CASSIQAGVETQYF
CDR3 DNA: TGTGCCAGTAGTATACAGGCGGGGGTCGAGACCCAGTACTTC

J gene: TRBJ1-2
V gene: TRBV6-5
clone size: NA
D gene: TRBD1
CDR3 protein: CASSPKGTVYGYTF
CDR3 DNA: TGTGCCAGCAGTCCCAAGGGGACAGTTTATGGCTACACCTTC

J gene: TRBJ1-5
V gene: TRBV18
clone size: NA
D gene: NA
CDR3 protein: CASSPVGGNQPQHF
CDR3 DNA: TGTGCCAGCTCACCAGTAGGGGGCAATCAGCCCCAGCATTTT

J gene: TRBJ2-1
V gene: TRBV7-2
clone size: once
D gene: NA
CDR3 protein: CASSLDPSSYNEQFF
CDR3 DNA: TGTGCCAGCAGCCTCGATCCTAGCTCCTACAATGAGCAGTTCTTC

J gene: TRBJ2-7
V gene: TRBV5-8
clone size: NA
D gene: NA
CDR3 protein: CASSLTTGPAYEQYF
CDR3 DNA: TGTGCCAGCAGCTTGACTACAGGGCCGGCCTACGAGCAGTACTTC

J gene: TRBJ2-2
V gene: TRBV11-2
clone size: once
D gene: NA
CDR3 protein: CASRAGAMVISNTGELFF
CDR3 DNA: TGTGCCAGCAGGGCAGGGGCGATGGTAATTTCGAACACCGGGGAGCTGTTTTTT

J gene: TRBJ2-5
V gene: TRBV18
clone size: NA
D gene: NA
CDR3 protein: CASSPPWGDQETQYF
CDR3 DNA: TGTGCCAGCTCACCCCCCTGGGGGGACCAAGAGACCCAGTACTTC

J gene: TRBJ1-2
V gene: TRBV3-1/TRBV3-2
clone size: NA
D gene: NA
CDR3 protein: CASSQTPGEAGYTF
CDR3 DNA: TGTGCCAGCAGTCAGACGCCCGGTGAAGCGGGCTACACCTTC

J gene: TRBJ2-2
V gene: TRBV5-5
clone size: NA
D gene: NA
CDR3 protein: CASSFWAGNTGELFF
CDR3 DNA: TGTGCCAGCAGCTTCTGGGCGGGAAACACCGGGGAGCTGTTTTTT

J gene: TRBJ1-5
V gene: TRBV15
clone size: NA
D gene: NA
CDR3 protein: CATSRDRGGRQPQHF
CDR3 DNA: TGTGCCACCAGCAGAGATCGGGGGGGCCGTCAGCCCCAGCATTTT

J gene: TRBJ2-3
V gene: TRBV5-8
clone size: NA
D gene: NA
CDR3 protein: CASSRLRAADTQYF
CDR3 DNA: TGTGCCAGCAGCCGATTGAGGGCCGCAGATACGCAGTATTTT

J gene: TRBJ2-5
V gene: TRBV7-8
clone size: NA
D gene: TRBD2
CDR3 protein: CASSPGTSGGSETQYF
CDR3 DNA: TGTGCCAGCAGCCCGGGGACTAGCGGGGGATCAGAGACCCAGTACTTC

J gene: TRBJ2-1
V gene: TRBV5-1
clone size: few
D gene: NA
CDR3 protein: CASSLDGGAYNEQFF
CDR3 DNA: TGCGCCAGCAGCTTGGATGGGGGGGCTTACAATGAGCAGTTCTTC

J gene: TRBJ1-2
V gene: TRBV5-5
clone size: NA
D gene: NA
CDR3 protein: CASSPMGTHYGYTF
CDR3 DNA: TGTGCCAGCAGCCCCATGGGGACACACTATGGCTACACCTTC

J gene: TRBJ2-5
V gene: TRBV7-2
clone size: few
D gene: TRBD2
CDR3 protein: CASSRSGIRETQYF
CDR3 DNA: TGTGCCAGCAGCAGGAGCGGGATCCGGGAGACCCAGTACTTC

J gene: TRBJ2-7
V gene: TRBV7-9
clone size: NA
D gene: NA
CDR3 protein: CASSLGSLEQYF
CDR3 DNA: TGTGCCAGCAGCTTAGGGTCACTCGAGCAGTACTTC

J gene: TRBJ2-5
V gene: TRBV14
clone size: NA
D gene: NA
CDR3 protein: CASSRLPTTAGETQYF
CDR3 DNA: TGTGCCAGCAGCCGACTCCCGACAACCGCGGGGGAGACCCAGTACTTC

J gene: TRBJ2-7
V gene: TRBV27
clone size: few
D gene: TRBD2
CDR3 protein: CASSASGTSPSEQYF
CDR3 DNA: TGTGCCAGCAGTGCTAGCGGTACGTCCCCAAGCGAGCAGTACTTC

J gene: TRBJ2-5
V gene: TRBV7-6
clone size: NA
D gene: TRBD2
CDR3 protein: CASSLAPGGLETQYF
CDR3 DNA: TGTGCCAGCAGCTTAGCCCCCGGGGGGTTGGAGACCCAGTACTTC

J gene: TRBJ2-1
V gene: TRBV7-6
clone size: NA
D gene: TRBD2
CDR3 protein: CASSLNPGLAGGNEQFF
CDR3 DNA: TGTGCCAGCAGCCTAAATCCGGGACTAGCGGGAGGCAATGAGCAGTTCTTC

J gene: TRBJ2-7
V gene: TRBV11-2
clone size: NA
D gene: TRBD2
CDR3 protein: CASSLKSGGPKEQYF
CDR3 DNA: TGTGCCAGCAGCTTAAAGTCGGGAGGGCCAAAAGAGCAGTACTTC

J gene: TRBJ1-6
V gene: TRBV15
clone size: NA
D gene: NA
CDR3 protein: CATSRDPTGSDSPLHF
CDR3 DNA: TGTGCCACCAGCAGAGATCCAACAGGCTCGGATTCACCCCTCCACTTT

J gene: TRBJ1-4
V gene: TRBV4-1
clone size: few
D gene: NA
CDR3 protein: CASSQDTGTPVVEKLFF
CDR3 DNA: TGCGCCAGCAGCCAAGACACCGGGACACCCGTAGTGGAAAAACTGTTTTTT

J gene: TRBJ2-1
V gene: TRBV27
clone size: NA
D gene: TRBD2
CDR3 protein: CASSFSGSYNEQFF
CDR3 DNA: TGTGCCAGCAGTTTTAGCGGGAGCTACAATGAGCAGTTCTTC

J gene: TRBJ1-2
V gene: TRBV5-3
clone size: NA
D gene: NA
CDR3 protein: CARSGYRDGVSLYTF
CDR3 DNA: TGTGCCAGAAGCGGATACAGGGACGGCGTAAGTCTGTACACCTTC

J gene: TRBJ2-7
V gene: TRBV6-5
clone size: NA
D gene: NA
CDR3 protein: CASGLTLYEQYF
CDR3 DNA: TGTGCTTCGGGGTTGACCCTCTACGAGCAGTACTTC

J gene: TRBJ1-6
V gene: TRBV6-1
clone size: NA
D gene: NA
CDR3 protein: CASSGTVTSYNSPLHF
CDR3 DNA: TGTGCCAGCAGTGGGACAGTGACGTCCTATAATTCACCCCTCCACTTT